This T cell receptor (beta chain) appears in the sequencing data of a study of CD8+ T cells in alopecia areata. Looking at the study overall: Those patients who were treated received oral tofacitinib, which was given at 5 to 10 mg twice daily for moderate-to-severe alopecia areata. Tofacitinib lasted 6 to 18 months, then 6 months off drug.

Reverse transcription of extracted RNA yielded cDNA, which provided the sequencing template. Profiled with immunoSEQ multiplex PCR; TCRdb holds only in-frame clones, not every one. Of hundreds of thousands of clones in the sample, about two thirds were seen once. This CDR3 has 15 amino acids. J was trimmed by 6 bases and V by 6 bases; bases with no gene match: 12. Germline assignment: CDR1 SQVTM and CDR2 ANQGSEA. The clonotype comes from a human donor with alopecia areata. The chain recombines TRBV29-1 with TRBJ2-3; the match to TRBD2 covers 10 bases. The source material was CD4+ T cells sorted from blood, sampled at week 0. The CDR3 DNA is TGCAGCGTCCCCGCTAGCGGGGGCTTGCGGGATACGCAGTATTTT. This codes for CSVPASGGLRDTQYF.